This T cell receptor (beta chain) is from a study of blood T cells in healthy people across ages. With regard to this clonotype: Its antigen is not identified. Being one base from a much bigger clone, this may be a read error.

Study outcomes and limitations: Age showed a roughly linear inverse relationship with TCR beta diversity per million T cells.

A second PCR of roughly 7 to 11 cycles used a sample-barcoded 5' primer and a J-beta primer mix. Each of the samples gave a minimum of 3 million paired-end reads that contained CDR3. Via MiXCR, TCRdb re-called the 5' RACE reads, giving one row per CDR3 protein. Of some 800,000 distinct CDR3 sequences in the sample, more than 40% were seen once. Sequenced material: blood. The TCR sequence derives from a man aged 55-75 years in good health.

The CDR3 bases are TGTGCCAGCAGCGTAGGACAAGGTATCTACGGGCAGTACTTC. It yields the protein CASSVGQGIYGQYF. J is TRBJ2-7 and V is TRBV9, with no clear D. Looked up from germline, CDR1 is SGDLS and CDR2 is YYNGEE. There are 14 residues in the CDR3.